This T cell receptor beta chain was recorded in a study of cytomegalovirus exposure and HLA in healthy donors. Measured with immunoSEQ multiplex PCR; TCRdb has only the in-frame clones, and not every one. Of about 130,000 clones in the sample, approximately 92% were seen once. Germline CDR1 is SNHLY and CDR2 is FYNNEI. The CDR3 consists of 17 residues. The trim removed 8 bases at V and 8 bases at J, leaving 13 bases unmatched. The sample was PBMCs. This chain uses TRBV2 with TRBJ1-6; 12 nucleotides match TRBD1. This sequence was found in a young woman in good health and CMV-seronegative. The chain's CDR3 is CASGDRGPLVPDSPLHF. DNA of the CDR3: TGTGCCAGCGGGGACAGGGGGCCACTCGTCCCCGATTCACCCCTCCACTTT. Full variable domain (missing parts from reference TRBV2 and TRBJ1-6): EPEVTQTPSHQVTQMGQEVILRCVPISNHLYFYWYRQILGQKVEFLVSFYNNEISEKSEIFDDQFSVERPDGSNFTLKIRSTKLEDSAMYFCASGDRGPLVPDSPLHFGNGTRLTVT.